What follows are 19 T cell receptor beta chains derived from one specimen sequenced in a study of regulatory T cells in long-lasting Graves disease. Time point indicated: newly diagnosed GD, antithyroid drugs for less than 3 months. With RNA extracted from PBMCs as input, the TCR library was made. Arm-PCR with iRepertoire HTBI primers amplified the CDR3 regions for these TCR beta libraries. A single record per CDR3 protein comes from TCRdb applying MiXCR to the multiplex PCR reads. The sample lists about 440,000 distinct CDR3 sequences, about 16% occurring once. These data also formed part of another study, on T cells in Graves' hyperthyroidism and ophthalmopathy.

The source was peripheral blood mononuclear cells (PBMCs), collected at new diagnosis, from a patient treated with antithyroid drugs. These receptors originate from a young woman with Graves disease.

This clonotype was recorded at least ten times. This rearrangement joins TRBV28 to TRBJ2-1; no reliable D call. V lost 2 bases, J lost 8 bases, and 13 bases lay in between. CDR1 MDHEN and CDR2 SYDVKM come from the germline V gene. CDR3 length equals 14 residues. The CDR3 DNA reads TGTGCCAGCAGTTTAGAGGCCCTAATCGATGAGCAGTTCTTC. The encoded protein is CASSLEALIDEQFF.

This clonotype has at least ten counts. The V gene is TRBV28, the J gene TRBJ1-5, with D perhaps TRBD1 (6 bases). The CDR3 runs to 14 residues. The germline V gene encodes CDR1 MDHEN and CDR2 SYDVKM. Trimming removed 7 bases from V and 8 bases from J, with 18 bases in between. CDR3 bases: TGTGCCAGCAACACCCTCAGGGGAAGGGAGCCCCAGCATTTT. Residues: CASNTLRGREPQHF.

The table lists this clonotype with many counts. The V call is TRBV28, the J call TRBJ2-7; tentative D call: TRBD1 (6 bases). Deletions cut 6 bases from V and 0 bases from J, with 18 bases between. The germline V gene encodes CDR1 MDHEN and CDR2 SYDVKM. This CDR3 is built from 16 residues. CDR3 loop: CASRQNADSNSYEQYF. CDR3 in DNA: TGTGCCAGCAGGCAGAATGCGGACAGCAACTCCTACGAGCAGTACTTC. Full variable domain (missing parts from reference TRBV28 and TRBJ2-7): DVKVTQSSRYLVKRTGEKVFLECVQDMDHENMFWYRQDPGLGLRLIYFSYDVKMKEKGDIPEGYSVSREKKERFSLILESASTNQTSMYLCASRQNADSNSYEQYFGPGTRLTVT.

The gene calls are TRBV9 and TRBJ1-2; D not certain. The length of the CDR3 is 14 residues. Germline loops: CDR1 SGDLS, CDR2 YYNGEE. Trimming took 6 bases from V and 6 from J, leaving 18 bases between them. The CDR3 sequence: CASTSGTKGNGYTF. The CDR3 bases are TGTGCCAGCACCTCAGGCACCAAGGGAAATGGCTACACCTTC.

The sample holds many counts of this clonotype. In DNA, the CDR3 is TGTGCCAGCAGAGGACCGGGACAGTTCACAGATACGCAGTATTTT. It yields the protein CASRGPGQFTDTQYF. The gene calls are TRBV6-1 and TRBJ2-3, with 7 bases identical to TRBD1. This CDR3 has 15 residues. Trimming cost V 6 bases and J 2 bases; bases outside gene matches: 8. Per germline, CDR1 MNHNS and CDR2 SASEGT.

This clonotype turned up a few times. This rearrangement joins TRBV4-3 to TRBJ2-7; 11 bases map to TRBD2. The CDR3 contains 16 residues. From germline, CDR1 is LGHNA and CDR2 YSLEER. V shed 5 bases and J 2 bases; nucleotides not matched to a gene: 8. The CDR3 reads CASSSLETSGTYEQYF. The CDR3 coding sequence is TGCGCCAGCAGCTCTCTGGAGACTAGCGGGACCTACGAGCAGTACTTC.

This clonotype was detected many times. The DNA for the CDR3 is TGCAGTGCTAGAAGCAGGGGAAATGAAAAACTGTTTTTT. This gives the protein CSARSRGNEKLFF. The genes are TRBV20-1 and TRBJ1-4, with D possibly matching TRBD1 (6 bases). This CDR3 has 13 residues. CDR1 and CDR2 (germline): DFQATT, SNEGSKA (reference sequence). V was clipped by 2 bases and J by 5 bases, with 9 bases between them.

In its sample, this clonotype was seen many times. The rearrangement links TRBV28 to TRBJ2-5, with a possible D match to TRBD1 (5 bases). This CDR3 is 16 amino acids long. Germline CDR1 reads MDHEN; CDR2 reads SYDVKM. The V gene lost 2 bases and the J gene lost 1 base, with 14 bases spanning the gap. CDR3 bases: TGTGCCAGCAGTTTAGGGGCACCCGGTGGCCAAGAGACCCAGTACTTC. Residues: CASSLGAPGGQETQYF.

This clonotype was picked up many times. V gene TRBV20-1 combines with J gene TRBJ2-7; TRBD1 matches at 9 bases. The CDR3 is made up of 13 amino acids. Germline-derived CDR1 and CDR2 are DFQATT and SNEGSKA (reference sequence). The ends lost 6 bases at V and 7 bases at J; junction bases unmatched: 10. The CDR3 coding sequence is TGCAGTGCGATTCCCGGGACAGGGAGAGAGCAGTACTTC. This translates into CSAIPGTGREQYF.

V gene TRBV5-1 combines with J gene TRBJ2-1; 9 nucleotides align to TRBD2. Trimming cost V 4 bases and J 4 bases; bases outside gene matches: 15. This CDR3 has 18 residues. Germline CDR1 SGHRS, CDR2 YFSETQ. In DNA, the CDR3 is TGCGCCAGCAGCCAGTCCCCTGGCTCTAGCGGGGATTACAATGAGCAGTTCTTC. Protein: CASSQSPGSSGDYNEQFF.

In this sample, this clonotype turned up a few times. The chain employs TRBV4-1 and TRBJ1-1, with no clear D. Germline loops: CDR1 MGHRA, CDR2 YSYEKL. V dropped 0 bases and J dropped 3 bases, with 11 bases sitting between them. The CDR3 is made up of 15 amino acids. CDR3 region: CASSQERSADTEAFF. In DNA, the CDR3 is TGCGCCAGCAGCCAAGAACGATCGGCGGACACTGAAGCTTTCTTT.

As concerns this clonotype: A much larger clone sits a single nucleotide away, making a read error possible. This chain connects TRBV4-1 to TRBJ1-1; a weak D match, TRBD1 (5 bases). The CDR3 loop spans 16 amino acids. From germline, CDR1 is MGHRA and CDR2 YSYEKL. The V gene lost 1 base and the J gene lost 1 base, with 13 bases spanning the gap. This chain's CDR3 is CASSQGGSTGNTEAFF. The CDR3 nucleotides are TGCGCCAGCAGCCAAGGTGGAAGTACAGGGAACACTGAAGCTTTCTTT.

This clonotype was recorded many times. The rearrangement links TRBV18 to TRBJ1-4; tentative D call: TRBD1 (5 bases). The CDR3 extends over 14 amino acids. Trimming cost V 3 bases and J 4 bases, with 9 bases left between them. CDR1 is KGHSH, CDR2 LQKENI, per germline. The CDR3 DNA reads TGTGCCAGCTCACCGGGACGAGTTAATGAAAAACTGTTTTTT. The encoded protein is CASSPGRVNEKLFF.

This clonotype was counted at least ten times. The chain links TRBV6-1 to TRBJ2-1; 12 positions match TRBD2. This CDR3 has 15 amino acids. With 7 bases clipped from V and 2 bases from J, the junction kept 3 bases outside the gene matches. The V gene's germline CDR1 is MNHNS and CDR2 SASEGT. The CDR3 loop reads CASTWTSGTYNEQFF. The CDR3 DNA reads TGTGCCAGCACCTGGACTAGCGGGACCTACAATGAGCAGTTCTTC.

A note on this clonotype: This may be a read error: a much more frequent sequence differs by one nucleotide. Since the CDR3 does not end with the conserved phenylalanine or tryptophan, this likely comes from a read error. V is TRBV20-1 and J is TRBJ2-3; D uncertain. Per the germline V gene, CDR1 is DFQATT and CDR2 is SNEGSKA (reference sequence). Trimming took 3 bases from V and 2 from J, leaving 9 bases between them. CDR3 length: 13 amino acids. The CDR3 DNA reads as TGCAGTGCTAGTAGAACGCTCACAGATACGCAGTATCTT. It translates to CSASRTLTDTQYL.

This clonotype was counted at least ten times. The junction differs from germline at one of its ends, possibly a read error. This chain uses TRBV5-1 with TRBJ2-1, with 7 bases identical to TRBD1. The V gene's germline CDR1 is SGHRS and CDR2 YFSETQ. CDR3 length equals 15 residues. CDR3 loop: CASSFTQGQYNEQFF. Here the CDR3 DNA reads TGTGCCAGCAGCTTCACACAGGGGCAATACAATGAGCAGTTCTTC.

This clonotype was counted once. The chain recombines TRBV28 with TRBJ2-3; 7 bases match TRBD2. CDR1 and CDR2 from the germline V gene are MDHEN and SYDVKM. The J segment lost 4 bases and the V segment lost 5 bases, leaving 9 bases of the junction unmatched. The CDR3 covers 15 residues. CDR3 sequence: CASSGGVGGADTQYF. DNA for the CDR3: TGTGCCAGCAGTGGGGGGGTCGGTGGTGCAGATACGCAGTATTTT.

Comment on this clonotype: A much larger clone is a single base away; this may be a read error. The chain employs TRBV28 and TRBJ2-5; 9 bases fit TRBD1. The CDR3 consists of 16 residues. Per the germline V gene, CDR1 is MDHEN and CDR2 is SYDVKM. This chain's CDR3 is CACSEPPGQGQETQYF. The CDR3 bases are TGTGCCTGCAGCGAACCCCCGGGACAGGGCCAAGAGACCCAGTACTTC.

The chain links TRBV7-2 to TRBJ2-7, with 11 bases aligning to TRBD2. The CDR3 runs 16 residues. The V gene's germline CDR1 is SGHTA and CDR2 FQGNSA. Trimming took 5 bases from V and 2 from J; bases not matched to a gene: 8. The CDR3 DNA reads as TGTGCCAGCAGCCTAATAGCGGGAGGGAACCCCTACGAGCAGTACTTC. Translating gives CASSLIAGGNPYEQYF.